The 26 T cell receptor beta chains in this list originate from one sample, sequenced in a study of cytomegalovirus exposure and HLA in healthy donors. Researchers ran the PCR with 60 Vbeta and 13 Jbeta primers. Produced via immunoSEQ multiplex PCR; TCRdb's table is partial and in-frame only. This repertoire shows 150,000 to 200,000 clones, 65% to 80% found once; its top ten account for 0.85% to 1.4%. The sequenced sample was PBMCs. The receptors were gathered from a woman in her forties in good health and CMV-seronegative.

The J gene is TRBJ2-1, the V gene TRBV20-1; 7 positions agree with TRBD1. The CDR3 is made up of 11 amino acids. Germline values: CDR1 DFQATT, CDR2 SNEGSKA (reference sequence). The junction had 3 bases not matched to a gene; V was cut back by 5 bases and J by 8 bases. The CDR3 region has the DNA TGCAGTGCTTACAGGGGTTATGAGCAGTTCTTC. Protein: CSAYRGYEQFF.

V and J are TRBV28 and TRBJ1-4; weak D call: TRBD1 (6 bases). The CDR3 totals 13 residues. Between the trimmed V and J ends, which lost 8 bases and 4 bases, there was a span of 11 bases. Germline lookup yields CDR1 MDHEN and CDR2 SYDVKM. The CDR3 sequence is CASSQGRNEKLFF. The CDR3 DNA reads TGTGCCAGCTCCCAGGGGCGTAATGAAAAACTGTTTTTT.

This clone was detected only a few times. The chain couples TRBV19 to TRBJ2-1; weak D call: TRBD2 (5 bases). Trimming took 3 bases from V and 9 from J, leaving 15 bases between them. This CDR3 comprises 14 residues. Germline CDR1 reads LNHDA; CDR2 reads SQIVND (reference sequence). CDR3 protein: CASSMERNSGEQFF. CDR3 bases: TGTGCCAGTAGTATGGAGCGGAACTCGGGTGAGCAGTTCTTC. Full variable domain (missing parts from reference TRBV19 and TRBJ2-1): DGGITQSPKYLFRKEGQNVTLSCEQNLNHDAMYWYRQDPGQGLRLIYYSQIVNDFQKGDIAEGYSVSREKKESFPLTVTSAQKNPTAFYLCASSMERNSGEQFFGPGTRLTVL.

The chain is built from TRBV6-5 and TRBJ1-5; TRBD1 might be the D (6 bases). Germline CDR1 is MNHEY and CDR2 is SVGAGI. The length of the CDR3 is 15 residues. Trimming took 5 bases from V and 7 from J, leaving 18 bases between them. CDR3: CASSLKGGTEQPQHF. For the CDR3, the DNA is TGTGCCAGCAGTCTCAAGGGGGGGACGGAGCAGCCCCAGCATTTT.

The gene calls are TRBV5-4 and TRBJ2-7; possibly TRBD2 for D (6 bases). Trimming shortened V by 4 bases and J by 0 bases, and 14 bases separated the two germline ends. Germline V lookup: CDR1 SGHNT, CDR2 YYREEE (reference sequence). The length of the CDR3 is 15 residues. The CDR3 loop is CASSPGAGSSYEQYF. The CDR3 region has the DNA TGTGCCAGCAGCCCGGGTGCGGGGAGCTCCTACGAGCAGTACTTC.

V gene TRBV4-1 combines with J gene TRBJ1-3; no definite D call. CDR1 and CDR2 (germline): MGHRA, YSYEKL. The CDR3 totals 16 residues. V gave up 2 bases and J gave up 4 bases, with 15 bases separating them. The CDR3 reads CASSQRVAEAGNTIYF. The CDR3 DNA reads TGCGCCAGCAGCCAACGGGTGGCAGAAGCCGGAAACACCATATATTTT.

This clone has more than one count but fewer than ten. The CDR3 DNA reads as TGTGCTAGTGGTTTGGGGCCCAGGGGCACAGATACGCAGTATTTT. Amino acids: CASGLGPRGTDTQYF. The J gene is TRBJ2-3, the V gene TRBV12-5; possibly TRBD1 for D (5 bases). V was pared by 1 base and J by 1 base, with 9 bases between. CDR1 is LGHNT and CDR2 is FRNRAP in the germline V gene. The CDR3 loop spans 15 amino acids. Full variable domain (rest looked up from reference TRBV12-5 and TRBJ2-3): DARVTQTPRHKVTEMGQEVTMRCQPILGHNTVFWYRQTMMQGLELLAYFRNRAPLDDSGMPKDRFSAEMPDATLATLKIQPSEPRDSAVYFCASGLGPRGTDTQYFGPGTRLTVL.

The V and J genes are TRBV7-2 and TRBJ1-5; no firm D call. The germline V gene encodes CDR1 SGHTA and CDR2 FQGNSA. Deletions cut 2 bases from V and 9 bases from J, with 11 bases between. This CDR3 has 13 residues. CDR3 bases: TGTGCCAGCAGCTTACGGGGAACGCCGCCCCAGCATTTT. Translating it yields CASSLRGTPPQHF.

This clone has more than one count but fewer than ten. Here the CDR3 reads CATSRVLFAGGKETQYF. In DNA, the CDR3 is TGTGCCACCAGCAGAGTACTTTTTGCGGGAGGGAAAGAGACCCAGTACTTC. V and J are TRBV15 and TRBJ2-5; 9 positions match TRBD2. There are 17 residues in the CDR3. CDR1 LNHNV and CDR2 YYDKDF come from the germline V gene (reference sequence). The ends lost 1 base at V and 3 bases at J; junction bases unmatched: 9.

This sequence joins TRBV11-3 and TRBJ1-1; D might be TRBD1 (5 bases). V was trimmed by 2 bases and J by 5 bases, leaving 12 bases between them. The CDR3 extends over 14 amino acids. CDR1 SGHNT and CDR2 YENEEA come from the germline V gene. The CDR3 DNA is TGTGCCAGCAGCTTACCGGGACTCCCTACTGAAGCTTTCTTT. It codes for CASSLPGLPTEAFF.

In DNA, the CDR3 is TGTGCCAGCAGTTGGCGGGGGTTGATTTCACCCCTCCACTTT. Translated: CASSWRGLISPLHF. The chain employs TRBV27 and TRBJ1-6; D is possibly TRBD1 (5 bases). Germline loops: CDR1 MNHEY, CDR2 SMNVEV (reference sequence). The length of the CDR3 is 14 residues. V shed 4 bases and J shed 9 bases, with 13 bases lying between them.

The CDR3, as DNA: TGTGCCTGGGGACAGGGAATTAACTATGGCTACACCTTC. Translation: CAWGQGINYGYTF. The chain joins TRBV30 to TRBJ1-2; 8 bases map to TRBD1. The J segment lost 1 base and the V segment lost 5 bases, leaving 3 bases of the junction unmatched. In germline, CDR1 is GTSNPN, CDR2 SVGIG (reference sequence). The CDR3 length is 13 residues.

The chain joins TRBV6-4 to TRBJ1-5; possibly TRBD1 for D (5 bases). Deletions cut 2 bases from V and 2 bases from J, with 19 bases between. The germline gives CDR1 MRHNA, CDR2 SNTAGT. The CDR3 consists of 18 residues. CDR3 in amino acids: CASSDRRQGAVGNQPQHF. The CDR3, as DNA: TGTGCCAGCAGTGACCGAAGGCAAGGGGCAGTTGGCAATCAGCCCCAGCATTTT.

J is TRBJ1-2 and V is TRBV7-2; 7 bases fit TRBD1. Germline assignment: CDR1 SGHTA and CDR2 FQGNSA. The V and J ends lost 0 bases and 8 bases, in that order; junction bases with no gene match: 9. CDR3 size: 15 residues. The CDR3 is CASSLAGPTTGGYTF. DNA of the CDR3: TGTGCCAGCAGCTTAGCGGGGCCCACGACAGGGGGCTACACCTTC.

The chain has TRBV11-3 and TRBJ2-4; the D is unclear. The CDR3 contains 14 residues. V was trimmed by 4 bases and J by 6 bases, leaving 13 bases between them. Germline CDR1 and CDR2: SGHNT and YENEEA. As DNA, the CDR3 is TGTGCCAGCAGCTCCTCTCGGTCGGTAAACATTCAGTACTTC. It specifies CASSSSRSVNIQYF. The whole variable domain, remainder taken from reference TRBV11-3 and TRBJ2-4, is EAGVVQSPRYKIIEKKQPVAFWCNPISGHNTLYWYLQNLGQGPELLIRYENEEAVDDSQLPKDRFSAERLKGVDSTLKIQPAELGDSAVYLCASSSSRSVNIQYFGAGTRLSVL.

V and J are TRBV6-5 and TRBJ1-2, with 7 bases identical to TRBD1. There are 13 residues in the CDR3. V lost 6 bases, J lost 7 bases, and 8 bases stayed unmatched. The germline gives CDR1 MNHEY, CDR2 SVGAGI. The CDR3 region is CASSIGTEGGYTF. The CDR3 coding sequence is TGTGCCAGCAGCATCGGGACAGAAGGTGGCTACACCTTC.

A remark on this clone: One end of the junction does not line up with germline, which may come from a read error. The J gene is TRBJ2-1, the V gene TRBV4-3; 9 nucleotides align to TRBD2. Germline CDR1 is LGHNA and CDR2 is YSLEER. This CDR3 has 19 residues. The CDR3, as DNA: TGCGTCAGCAGCCAAGATGGGTGGGGGACTAGCAGCTCCTACAATGAGCAGTTCTTC. It codes for CVSSQDGWGTSSSYNEQFF.

This chain uses TRBV4-3 with TRBJ2-1, with TRBD2 as a possible D gene (6 bases). Trimming cost V 0 bases and J 1 base, with 16 bases left between them. Germline CDR1 reads LGHNA; CDR2 reads YSLEER. CDR3 length: 18 residues. The DNA for the CDR3 is TGCGCCAGCAGCCAAGATCTATTTCGGGGGAGTTCCTACAATGAGCAGTTCTTC. This translates into CASSQDLFRGSSYNEQFF.

The V call is TRBV18, the J call TRBJ2-7, with no clear D. This CDR3 spans 12 amino acids. V was trimmed by 2 bases and J by 5 bases, leaving 7 bases between them. Germline assignment: CDR1 KGHSH and CDR2 LQKENI. DNA of the CDR3: TGTGCCAGCTCACCAATGGCGGACGAGCAGTACTTC. As protein: CASSPMADEQYF.

Many counts were recorded for this clone. The chain employs TRBV10-3 and TRBJ2-3, with 11 bases identical to TRBD2. Germline-derived CDR1 and CDR2 are ENHRY and SYGVKD. With V trimmed by 5 bases and J by 0 bases, 1 base remained unmatched. This CDR3 spans 15 amino acids. The CDR3 region is CAISTSGRSTDTQYF. In nucleotides, the CDR3 is TGTGCCATCAGTACTAGCGGGAGAAGCACAGATACGCAGTATTTT.

V gene TRBV28 combines with J gene TRBJ2-7; no definite D call. The CDR3 covers 14 residues. The V gene lost 3 bases and the J gene lost 5 bases, with 14 bases spanning the gap. The germline CDR1 and CDR2 sequences are MDHEN and SYDVKM. The CDR3 DNA reads TGTGCCAGCAGTTTGGTAGCTCGAGAGAACGAGCAGTACGTC. Encoded protein: CASSLVARENEQYV.

This clone has a single count. V and J are TRBV15 and TRBJ2-7; 11 bases are a match to TRBD2. V shed 4 bases, J shed 2 bases, and the junction held 16 bases outside the gene matches. The CDR3 has 19 residues. Germline V gives CDR1 LNHNV, CDR2 YYDKDF (reference sequence). The CDR3 loop reads CATSTPTETSGSTAYEQYF. DNA for the CDR3: TGTGCCACCAGCACCCCTACGGAAACTAGCGGGAGTACGGCCTACGAGCAGTACTTC.

In its sample, this clone was seen many times. This chain uses TRBV2 with TRBJ2-2; D ambiguous. Germline V gene data show CDR1 as SNHLY and CDR2 as FYNNEI. The length of the CDR3 is 12 residues. Trimming removed 7 bases at V and 3 bases at J, with 6 bases between. CDR3 coding DNA: TGTGCCAGCACGCAGGACACCGGGGAGCTGTTTTTT. Residues: CASTQDTGELFF.

The J gene is TRBJ2-7, the V gene TRBV9, with 8 bases fitting TRBD2. J was trimmed by 3 bases and V by 2 bases; bases with no gene match: 7. The CDR3 totals 15 residues. Looked up from germline, CDR1 is SGDLS and CDR2 is YYNGEE. The CDR3 DNA is TGTGCCAGCAGCGTTTCCCCCACTAGCGGCTACGAGCAGTACTTC. Translation: CASSVSPTSGYEQYF.

This clone was seen a few times. The chain employs TRBV4-3 and TRBJ2-1; 8 positions agree with TRBD2. The CDR3 runs to 16 residues. The ends lost 1 base at V and 8 bases at J; junction bases unmatched: 10. CDR1 and CDR2 from the germline V gene are LGHNA and YSLEER. CDR3 DNA sequence: TGCGCCAGCAGCCAAGCGGCGGGAGGTGGGGTACATGAGCAGTTCTTC. This sequence encodes CASSQAAGGGVHEQFF.

This clone appeared a single time. The rearrangement links TRBV9 to TRBJ2-2, with 7 positions matching TRBD1. Germline CDR1 and CDR2: SGDLS and YYNGEE. There are 14 residues in the CDR3. With V trimmed by 4 bases and J by 6 bases, 6 bases remained unmatched. The CDR3 DNA is TGTGCCAGCAGCCCCCGACAGGGCCCCGGGGAGCTGTTTTTT. Amino acids: CASSPRQGPGELFF. Full variable domain (remainder filled in from reference TRBV9 and TRBJ2-2): DSGVTQTPKHLITATGQRVTLRCSPRSGDLSVYWYQQSLDQGLQFLIQYYNGEERAKGNILERFSAQQFPDLHSELNLSSLELGDSALYFCASSPRQGPGELFFGEGSRLTVL.